The next 13 T cell receptor beta chains were all read from a single sample in a study of T cell changes during pregnancy in multiple sclerosis. The data were produced by immunoSEQ multiplex PCR, yet TCRdb's version contains in-frame clones alone and is incomplete. Of tens of thousands of clones detected, approximately 92% appear once; the ten largest clones hold approximately 2.8%. This specimen was peripheral blood, taken in the third trimester of pregnancy. The receptors shown here come from a female donor in good health, enrolled as a control in a pregnancy study.

The V call is TRBV29-1, the J call TRBJ1-1; a weak D match, TRBD1 (5 bases). The CDR3 has 13 residues. The germline V gene has CDR1 SQVTM and CDR2 ANQGSEA. V dropped 3 bases and J dropped 4 bases, with 12 bases sitting between them. DNA for the CDR3: TGCAGCGTTGAGGGTCCGGGGGGCACTGAAGCTTTCTTT. Residues: CSVEGPGGTEAFF.

The rearrangement joins TRBV7-2 to TRBJ1-1; D possibly corresponds to TRBD1 (6 bases). The CDR3 runs to 16 residues. Germline values: CDR1 SGHTA, CDR2 FQGNSA. V lost 1 base and J 5 bases, leaving 17 bases between the germline ends. Written as DNA, the CDR3 is TGTGCCAGCAGCTTAGGGGGGCGTGGGATCGGGACTGAAGCTTTCTTT. Translation: CASSLGGRGIGTEAFF.

The chain recombines TRBV11-2 with TRBJ2-7; possible D gene TRBD2, 7 bases. Germline lookup yields CDR1 SGHAT and CDR2 FQNNGV. V lost 6 bases and J lost 3, with 12 bases in between. The CDR3 covers 13 residues. The DNA of the CDR3 is TGTGCCAGCAGTAGGGGGAGGGGCTACGAGCAGTACTTC. Its protein product is CASSRGRGYEQYF.

The gene calls are TRBV6-4 and TRBJ2-3, with 11 bases identical to TRBD2. Germline V gene lookup returns CDR1 MRHNA and CDR2 SNTAGT. J was trimmed by 3 bases and V by 6 bases; bases with no gene match: 2. The CDR3 is 14 amino acids. The CDR3 region has the DNA TGTGCCAGCAGCCTAGCGGGAGGTACAGATACGCAGTATTTT. It specifies CASSLAGGTDTQYF.

This clone has a single count. V is TRBV6-4 and J is TRBJ1-2; weak D call: TRBD1 (6 bases). This CDR3 has 15 residues. Germline V gene lookup returns CDR1 MRHNA and CDR2 SNTAGT. V was pared by 2 bases and J by 4 bases, with 14 bases between. CDR3: CASSDGGLTSYGYTF. The CDR3 region has the DNA TGTGCCAGCAGTGACGGGGGCCTAACCTCCTATGGCTACACCTTC.

The DNA for the CDR3 is TGTGCCAGCAGCGTAAGCTCCGGCGGGACCTACGAGCAGTACTTC. This encodes CASSVSSGGTYEQYF. V and J are TRBV9 and TRBJ2-7; maybe TRBD2 (6 bases). Between the trimmed V and J ends, which lost 1 base and 2 bases, there was a span of 13 bases. Germline V CDR1 and CDR2: SGDLS, YYNGEE. The CDR3 loop spans 15 amino acids.

Written as DNA, the CDR3 is TGTGCCAGCCGGAGCAGGGGATTGTCCTACGAGCAGTACTTC. It is translated as CASRSRGLSYEQYF. The V gene is TRBV6-6, the J gene TRBJ2-7, with a possible D match to TRBD1 (6 bases). The CDR3 consists of 14 residues. Per germline, CDR1 MNHNY and CDR2 SVGAGI (reference sequence). The V and J ends lost 8 bases and 1 base respectively, with 15 bases between them.

The chain is built from TRBV27 and TRBJ1-2; 8 bases agree with TRBD1. The CDR3 extends over 14 amino acids. Germline lookup yields CDR1 MNHEY and CDR2 SMNVEV (reference sequence). Trimming took 5 bases from V and 0 from J; bases not matched to a gene: 2. The CDR3 DNA sequence: TGTGCCAGCAGTACAGGGGGAGCTAACTATGGCTACACCTTC. Translation gives CASSTGGANYGYTF.

The chain employs TRBV7-2 and TRBJ1-5; D perhaps matches TRBD1 (6 bases). The CDR3 length is 15 residues. Germline CDR1 reads SGHTA; CDR2 reads FQGNSA. V was pared by 4 bases and J by 0 bases, with 10 bases between. DNA of the CDR3: TGTGCCAGCAGCTCCCGACAGGATAGCAATCAGCCCCAGCATTTT. Translating it yields CASSSRQDSNQPQHF.

The chain is built from TRBV29-1 and TRBJ2-1; D call uncertain. Deletions cut 2 bases from V and 0 bases from J, with 5 bases between. Per the germline V gene, CDR1 is SQVTM and CDR2 is ANQGSEA. The CDR3 is 13 amino acids. The CDR3 region has the DNA TGCAGCGTTGAAAAGAGCTCCTACAATGAGCAGTTCTTC. It specifies CSVEKSSYNEQFF.

The CDR3 loop is CATSRDLDRKNIQYF. The CDR3 DNA reads as TGTGCCACCAGCAGAGATCTGGACAGAAAAAACATTCAGTACTTC. The chain employs TRBV15 and TRBJ2-4, with a possible D match to TRBD1 (6 bases). The CDR3 extends over 15 amino acids. CDR1 is LNHNV and CDR2 is YYDKDF in the germline V gene (reference sequence). V dropped 0 bases and J dropped 4 bases, with 10 bases sitting between them.

V is TRBV5-4 and J is TRBJ1-5; perhaps TRBD1 as D (5 bases). CDR3 length: 14 amino acids. Trimming took 2 bases from V and 3 from J, leaving 9 bases between them. Germline assignment: CDR1 SGHNT and CDR2 YYREEE (reference sequence). In DNA form, the CDR3 reads TGTGCCAGCAGCTTCGGAGGGGTCAATCAGCCCCAGCATTTT. Its protein product is CASSFGGVNQPQHF.

The chain has TRBV7-3 and TRBJ2-5; 14 bases match TRBD2. This CDR3 contains 17 residues. J gave up 3 bases and V 5 bases, and 8 bases lay outside the gene matches. Germline V gene data show CDR1 as SGHTA and CDR2 as FQGTGA. CDR3 sequence: CASSRLPGLAGEETQYF. The DNA of the CDR3 is TGTGCCAGCAGCCGCCTCCCGGGACTAGCGGGAGAAGAGACCCAGTACTTC.